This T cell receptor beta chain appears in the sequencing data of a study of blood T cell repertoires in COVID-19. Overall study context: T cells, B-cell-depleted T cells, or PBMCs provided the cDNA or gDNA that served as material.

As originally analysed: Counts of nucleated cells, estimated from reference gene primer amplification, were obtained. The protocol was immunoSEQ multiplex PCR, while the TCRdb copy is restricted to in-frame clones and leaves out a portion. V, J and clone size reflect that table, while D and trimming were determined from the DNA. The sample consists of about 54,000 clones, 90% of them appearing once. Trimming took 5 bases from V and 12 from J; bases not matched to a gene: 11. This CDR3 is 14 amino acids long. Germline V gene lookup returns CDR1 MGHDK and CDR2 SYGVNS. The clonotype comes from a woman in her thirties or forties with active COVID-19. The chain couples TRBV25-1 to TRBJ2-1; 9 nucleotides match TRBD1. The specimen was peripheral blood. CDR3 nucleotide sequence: TGTGCCAGCAGTCCCCGTACAGGGGGCCTGGGGCAGTTCTTC. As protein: CASSPRTGGLGQFF.